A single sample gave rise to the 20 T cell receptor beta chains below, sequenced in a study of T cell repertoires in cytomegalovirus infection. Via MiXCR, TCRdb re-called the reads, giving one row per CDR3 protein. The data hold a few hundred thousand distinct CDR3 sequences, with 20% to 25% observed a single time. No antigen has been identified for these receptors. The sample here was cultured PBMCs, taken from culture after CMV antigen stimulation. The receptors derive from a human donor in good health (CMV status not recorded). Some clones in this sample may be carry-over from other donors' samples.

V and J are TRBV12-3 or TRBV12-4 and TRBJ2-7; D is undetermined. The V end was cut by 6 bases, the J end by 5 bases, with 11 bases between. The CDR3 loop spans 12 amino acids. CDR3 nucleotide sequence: TGTGCCAGCAGCCCCCGGTTGGACGAGCAGTACTTC. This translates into CASSPRLDEQYF.

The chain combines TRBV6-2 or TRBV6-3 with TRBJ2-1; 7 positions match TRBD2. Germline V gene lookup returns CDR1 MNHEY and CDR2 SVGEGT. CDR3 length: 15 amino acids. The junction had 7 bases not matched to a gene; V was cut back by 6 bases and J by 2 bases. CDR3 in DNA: TGTGCCAGCAGCGAAGGACTAGGGCCCTACAATGAGCAGTTCTTC. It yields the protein CASSEGLGPYNEQFF.

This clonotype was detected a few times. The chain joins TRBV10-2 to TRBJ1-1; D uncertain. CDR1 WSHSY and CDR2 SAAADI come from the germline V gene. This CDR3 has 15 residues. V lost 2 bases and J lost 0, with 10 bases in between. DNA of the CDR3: TGCGCCAGCAGTGAGGGAGGGTACATGAACACTGAAGCTTTCTTT. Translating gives CASSEGGYMNTEAFF.

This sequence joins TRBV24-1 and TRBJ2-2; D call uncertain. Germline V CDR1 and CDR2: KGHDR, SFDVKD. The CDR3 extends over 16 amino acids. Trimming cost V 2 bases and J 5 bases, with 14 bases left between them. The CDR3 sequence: CATSDWQALGTGELFF. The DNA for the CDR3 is TGTGCCACCAGTGATTGGCAGGCCCTTGGAACCGGGGAGCTGTTTTTT.

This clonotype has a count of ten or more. The CDR3 reads CAIYREESYGYTF. The CDR3 DNA reads as TGTGCCATATACAGGGAGGAGAGCTATGGCTACACCTTC. The chain combines TRBV12-3 or TRBV12-4 with TRBJ1-2; TRBD1 might be the D (6 bases). This CDR3 contains 13 residues. V was clipped by 10 bases and J by 4 bases, with 16 bases between them.

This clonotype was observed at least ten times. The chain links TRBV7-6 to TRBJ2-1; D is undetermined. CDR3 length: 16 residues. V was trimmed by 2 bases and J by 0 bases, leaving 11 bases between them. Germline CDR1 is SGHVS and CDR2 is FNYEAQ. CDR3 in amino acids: CASSLPPISSYNEQFF. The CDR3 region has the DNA TGTGCCAGCAGCTTACCCCCGATTAGCTCCTACAATGAGCAGTTCTTC.

CDR3 coding DNA: TGTGCCAGCAGCTGGGGCGGGGGGTTAAGAGAGACCCAGTACTTC. Translating gives CASSWGGGLRETQYF. V and J are TRBV5-4 and TRBJ2-5; the match to TRBD2 covers 8 bases. Unmatched junction bases numbered 8, after V lost 3 bases and J lost 4 bases. There are 15 residues in the CDR3. Germline values: CDR1 SGHNT, CDR2 YYREEE (reference sequence).

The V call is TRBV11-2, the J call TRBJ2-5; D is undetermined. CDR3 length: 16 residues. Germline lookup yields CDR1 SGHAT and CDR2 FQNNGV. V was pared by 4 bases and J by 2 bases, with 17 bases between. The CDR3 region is CASSSPLSYLQETQYF. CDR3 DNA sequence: TGTGCCAGCAGCTCCCCTTTGTCATACCTTCAAGAGACCCAGTACTTC.

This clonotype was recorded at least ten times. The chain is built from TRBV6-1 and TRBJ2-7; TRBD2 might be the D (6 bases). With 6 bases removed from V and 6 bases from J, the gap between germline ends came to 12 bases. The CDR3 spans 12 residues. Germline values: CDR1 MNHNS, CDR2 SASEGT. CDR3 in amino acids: CASSPGLGEQYV. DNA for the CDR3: TGTGCCAGCAGCCCGGGACTTGGCGAGCAGTACGTC.

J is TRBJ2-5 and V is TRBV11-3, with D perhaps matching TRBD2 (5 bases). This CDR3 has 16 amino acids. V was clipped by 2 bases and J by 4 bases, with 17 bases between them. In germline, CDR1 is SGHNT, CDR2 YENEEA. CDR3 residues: CASSLFETTPPETQYF. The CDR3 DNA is TGTGCCAGCAGCTTATTTGAGACTACACCCCCAGAGACCCAGTACTTC.

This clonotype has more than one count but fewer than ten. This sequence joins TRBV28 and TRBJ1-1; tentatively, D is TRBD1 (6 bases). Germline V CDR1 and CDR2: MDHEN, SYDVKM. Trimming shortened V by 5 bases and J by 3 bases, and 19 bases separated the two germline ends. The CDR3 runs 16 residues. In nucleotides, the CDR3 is TGTGCCAGCAGTCCGCGATACAGGGAGGAAGACACTGAAGCTTTCTTT. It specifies CASSPRYREEDTEAFF.

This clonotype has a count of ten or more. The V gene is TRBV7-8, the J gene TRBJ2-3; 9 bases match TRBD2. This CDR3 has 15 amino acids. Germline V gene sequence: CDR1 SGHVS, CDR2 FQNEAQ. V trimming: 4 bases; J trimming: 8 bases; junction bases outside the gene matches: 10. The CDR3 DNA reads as TGTGCCAGCAGCTCTACCGGGACTAGCAGACTTACGCAGTATTTT. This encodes CASSSTGTSRLTQYF.

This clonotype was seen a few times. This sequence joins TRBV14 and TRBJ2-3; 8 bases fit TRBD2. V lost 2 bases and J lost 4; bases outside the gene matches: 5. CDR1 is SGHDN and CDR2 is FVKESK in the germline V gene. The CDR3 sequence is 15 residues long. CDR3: CASSQISGRSDTQYF. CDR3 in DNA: TGTGCCAGCAGCCAAATAAGCGGGAGATCAGATACGCAGTATTTT.

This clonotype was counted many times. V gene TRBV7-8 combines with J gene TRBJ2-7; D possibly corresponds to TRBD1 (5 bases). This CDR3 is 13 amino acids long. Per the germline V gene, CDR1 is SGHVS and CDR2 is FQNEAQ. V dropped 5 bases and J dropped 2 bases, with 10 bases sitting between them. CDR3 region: CASSQGRAYEQYV. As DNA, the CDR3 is TGTGCCAGCAGCCAGGGCCGAGCCTACGAGCAGTACGTC.

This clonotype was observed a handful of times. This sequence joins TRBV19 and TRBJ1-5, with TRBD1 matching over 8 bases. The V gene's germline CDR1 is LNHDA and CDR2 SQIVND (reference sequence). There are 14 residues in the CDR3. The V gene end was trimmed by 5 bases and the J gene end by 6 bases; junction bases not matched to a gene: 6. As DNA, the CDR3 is TGTGCCAGTAGTCCCGGGACAGGTCCTCAGCCCCAGCATTTT. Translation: CASSPGTGPQPQHF.

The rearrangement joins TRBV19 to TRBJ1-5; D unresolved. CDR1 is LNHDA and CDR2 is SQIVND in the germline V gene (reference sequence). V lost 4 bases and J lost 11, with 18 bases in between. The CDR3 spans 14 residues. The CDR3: CASSTPGSLQAQHF. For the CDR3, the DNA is TGTGCCAGTAGTACCCCCGGCAGTCTTCAAGCCCAGCATTTT.

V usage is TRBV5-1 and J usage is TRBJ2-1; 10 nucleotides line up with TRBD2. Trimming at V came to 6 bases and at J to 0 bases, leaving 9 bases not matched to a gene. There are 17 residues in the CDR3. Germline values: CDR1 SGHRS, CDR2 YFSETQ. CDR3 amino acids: CASNPGLATSSYNEQFF. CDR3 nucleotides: TGCGCCAGCAATCCGGGACTAGCGACAAGCTCCTACAATGAGCAGTTCTTC.

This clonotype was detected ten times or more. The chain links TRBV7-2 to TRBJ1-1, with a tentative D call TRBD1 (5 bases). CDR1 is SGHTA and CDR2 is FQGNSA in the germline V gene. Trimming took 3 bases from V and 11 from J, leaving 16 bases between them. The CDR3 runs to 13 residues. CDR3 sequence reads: CASSFGSSGVAFF. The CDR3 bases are TGTGCCAGCAGCTTTGGGAGCTCGGGGGTTGCTTTCTTT. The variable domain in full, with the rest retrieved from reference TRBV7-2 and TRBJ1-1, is GAGVSQSPSNKVTEKGKDVELRCDPISGHTALYWYRQSLGQGLEFLIYFQGNSAPDKSGLPSDRFSAERTGGSVSTLTIQRTQQEDSAVYLCASSFGSSGVAFFGQGTRLTVV.

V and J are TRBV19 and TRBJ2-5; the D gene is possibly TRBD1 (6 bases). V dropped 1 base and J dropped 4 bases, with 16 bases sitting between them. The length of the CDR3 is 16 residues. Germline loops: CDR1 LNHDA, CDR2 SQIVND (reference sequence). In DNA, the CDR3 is TGTGCCAGTAGTATAGGAGGGGGACAAGGGTTAGAGACCCAGTACTTC. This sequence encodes CASSIGGGQGLETQYF. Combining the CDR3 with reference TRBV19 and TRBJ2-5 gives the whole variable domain DGGITQSPKYLFRKEGQNVTLSCEQNLNHDAMYWYRQDPGQGLRLIYYSQIVNDFQKGDIAEGYSVSREKKESFPLTVTSAQKNPTAFYLCASSIGGGQGLETQYFGPGTRLLVL.

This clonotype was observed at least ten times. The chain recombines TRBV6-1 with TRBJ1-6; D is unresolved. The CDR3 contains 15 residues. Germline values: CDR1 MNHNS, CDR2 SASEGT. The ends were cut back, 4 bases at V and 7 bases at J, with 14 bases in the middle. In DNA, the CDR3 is TGTGCCAGCAGTGTTCCGCAGCTGCCGAATTCACCCCTCCACTTT. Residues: CASSVPQLPNSPLHF.